Below are 26 T cell receptor beta chains sequenced from a single sample in a study of blood T cell repertoires in COVID-19. The protocol was immunoSEQ multiplex PCR, while the TCRdb copy is restricted to in-frame clones and leaves out a portion. This sample has 250,000 to 300,000 clones; about 88% occur once, and the top ten carry approximately 4%. The material sequenced was PBMCs or T cells enriched from blood (not recorded which). Receptors originate from a young man with acute COVID-19.

The V gene is TRBV6-5, the J gene TRBJ1-2; D call uncertain. V was pared by 7 bases and J by 5 bases, with 8 bases between. Germline V gene data show CDR1 as MNHEY and CDR2 as SVGAGI. The CDR3 is 11 amino acids. The CDR3 loop reads CASKAGYGYTF. Written as DNA, the CDR3 is TGTGCCAGCAAAGCGGGGTATGGCTACACCTTC.

The rearrangement links TRBV7-9 to TRBJ1-2, with D tentatively TRBD1 (5 bases). Germline loops: CDR1 SEHNR, CDR2 FQNEAQ (reference sequence). V was shortened by 4 bases and J by 8 bases, with 11 bases between the two germline ends. The CDR3 sequence is 12 residues long. The CDR3 sequence: CASSSGSRGYTF. CDR3 DNA: TGTGCCAGCAGCTCAGGGTCGAGGGGCTACACCTTC.

The V gene is TRBV28, the J gene TRBJ1-6; D gene uncertain. The germline V gene encodes CDR1 MDHEN and CDR2 SYDVKM. V gave up 5 bases and J gave up 5 bases, with 16 bases separating them. The CDR3 is 16 amino acids. DNA for the CDR3: TGTGCCAGCAGTCTTCTGAAGGGAGGAGATAATTCACCCCTCCACTTT. The encoded protein is CASSLLKGGDNSPLHF. Drawing the rest from reference TRBV28 and TRBJ1-6, the complete variable domain is DVKVTQSSRYLVKRTGEKVFLECVQDMDHENMFWYRQDPGLGLRLIYFSYDVKMKEKGDIPEGYSVSREKKERFSLILESASTNQTSMYLCASSLLKGGDNSPLHFGNGTRLTVT.

The chain uses TRBV4-1 and TRBJ1-5; D not certain. Germline-derived CDR1 and CDR2 are MGHRA and YSYEKL. Trimming removed 3 bases at V and 0 bases at J, with 3 bases between. The CDR3 length is 13 residues. Here the CDR3 reads CASSHHSNQPQHF. The CDR3 coding sequence is TGCGCCAGCAGCCACCATAGCAATCAGCCCCAGCATTTT.

This clone was seen ten or more times. The identical CDR3 is also encoded by other nucleotide sequences in the sample. The gene calls are TRBV2 and TRBJ1-5; no clear D. The CDR3 extends over 14 amino acids. Germline loops: CDR1 SNHLY, CDR2 FYNNEI. V was shortened by 3 bases and J by 4 bases, with 10 bases between the two germline ends. The CDR3 spells CASSEGRRNQPQHF. The CDR3 region has the DNA TGTGCCAGCAGTGAGGGGAGGCGGAATCAGCCCCAGCATTTT.

The V and J genes are TRBV12-3 or TRBV12-4 and TRBJ1-2; TRBD1 aligns across 9 bases. The CDR3 length is 13 residues. Losses at the gene ends were 6 bases for V and 4 bases for J; bases not matched to a gene: 3. This chain's CDR3 is CASRRTGVYGYTF. In DNA form, the CDR3 reads TGTGCCAGCAGGCGGACAGGGGTCTATGGCTACACCTTC.

This clone was observed a handful of times. The J gene is TRBJ1-1, the V gene TRBV6-5, with TRBD1 identical over 11 bases. CDR1 and CDR2 (germline): MNHEY, SVGAGI. Trimming took 5 bases from V and 7 from J; bases not matched to a gene: 6. The CDR3 has 14 amino acids. The DNA of the CDR3 is TGTGCCAGCAGTCCCTGGACAGGGGGCAATGAAGCTTTCTTT. Protein product: CASSPWTGGNEAFF.

This rearrangement joins TRBV7-9 to TRBJ1-1, with TRBD1 matching 8 bases. The CDR3 runs to 15 residues. V lost 5 bases and J lost 5; bases outside the gene matches: 10. Germline values: CDR1 SEHNR, CDR2 FQNEAQ (reference sequence). The CDR3 DNA reads as TGTGCCAGCAGCCCACAAGACAGGGGAATAACTGAAGCTTTCTTT. This translates into CASSPQDRGITEAFF. Drawing the rest from reference TRBV7-9 and TRBJ1-1, the complete variable domain is DTGVSQNPRHKITKRGQNVTFRCDPISEHNRLYWYRQTLGQGPEFLTYFQNEAQLEKSRLLSDRFSAERPKGSFSTLEIQRTEQGDSAMYLCASSPQDRGITEAFFGQGTRLTVV.

Of note for this clone: At the DNA level, this CDR3 is encoded by other sequences in the same sample as well. The chain uses TRBV20-1 and TRBJ1-2; D is ambiguous. Germline V gene lookup returns CDR1 DFQATT and CDR2 SNEGSKA (reference sequence). The CDR3 totals 11 residues. The V gene lost 1 base and the J gene lost 8 bases, with 8 bases spanning the gap. The CDR3 DNA is TGCAGTGCTAGAGTACTGGGCGGCTACACCTTC. Its protein is CSARVLGGYTF.

The chain employs TRBV7-8 and TRBJ1-5; TRBD1 matches at 7 bases. The V gene end was trimmed by 2 bases and the J gene end by 2 bases; junction bases not matched to a gene: 9. Germline values: CDR1 SGHVS, CDR2 FQNEAQ. The CDR3 covers 17 residues. CDR3 nucleotides: TGTGCCAGCAGCTTATCGGTGGTCACAGGGGGCAATCAGCCCCAGCATTTT. This encodes CASSLSVVTGGNQPQHF.

This chain connects TRBV7-9 to TRBJ2-1, with D perhaps TRBD2 (6 bases). V was pared by 5 bases and J by 0 bases, with 17 bases between. The CDR3 extends over 17 amino acids. Germline V gene lookup returns CDR1 SEHNR and CDR2 FQNEAQ (reference sequence). Here the CDR3 DNA reads TGTGCCAGCAGCCGTTGGCTAGCGCTGAACTCCTACAATGAGCAGTTCTTC. It encodes CASSRWLALNSYNEQFF.

The gene calls are TRBV11-2 and TRBJ1-1, with D tentatively TRBD1 (6 bases). The length of the CDR3 is 15 residues. The V and J ends lost 2 bases and 0 bases respectively, with 10 bases between them. Germline CDR1 SGHAT, CDR2 FQNNGV. CDR3: CASSLSAGVNTEAFF. For the CDR3, the DNA is TGTGCCAGCAGCTTATCGGCAGGGGTGAACACTGAAGCTTTCTTT.

This chain uses TRBV7-9 with TRBJ2-1, with D perhaps TRBD2 (6 bases). CDR3 length equals 13 residues. CDR1 and CDR2 from the germline V gene are SEHNR and FQNEAQ (reference sequence). Trimming pared 4 bases from V and 10 bases from J, leaving 14 bases between. The CDR3 region is CASSYEYSGEQFF. CDR3 bases: TGTGCCAGCAGCTACGAGTATAGCGGCGAGCAGTTCTTC. The full variable domain, completed using reference TRBV7-9 and TRBJ2-1, is DTGVSQNPRHKITKRGQNVTFRCDPISEHNRLYWYRQTLGQGPEFLTYFQNEAQLEKSRLLSDRFSAERPKGSFSTLEIQRTEQGDSAMYLCASSYEYSGEQFFGPGTRLTVL.

The genes are TRBV6-5 and TRBJ1-2; D remains ambiguous. V gave up 6 bases and J gave up 2 bases, with 16 bases separating them. The CDR3 sequence is 15 residues long. The germline CDR1 and CDR2 sequences are MNHEY and SVGAGI. Here the CDR3 reads CASSPGRDNNYGYTF. DNA of the CDR3: TGTGCCAGCAGCCCGGGGAGGGATAACAACTATGGCTACACCTTC.

This chain uses TRBV19 with TRBJ2-3; TRBD1 aligns across 8 bases. CDR1 is LNHDA, CDR2 SQIVND, per germline (reference sequence). Trimming took 7 bases from V and 5 from J; bases not matched to a gene: 14. CDR3 length: 16 amino acids. CDR3 protein: CASIPMTGEGRDTQYF. The CDR3 DNA sequence: TGTGCCAGTATCCCCATGACAGGGGAAGGGAGAGATACGCAGTATTTT.

A remark on this clone: Its ends do not fully match the called genes, so a read error is possible. The V and J genes are TRBV5-1 and TRBJ2-5, with 10 positions matching TRBD2. The CDR3 contains 14 residues. CDR1 and CDR2 (germline): SGHRS, YFSETQ. For the CDR3, the DNA is TGTGCCAGCAGAGTAGGACTAGCGGAAGAGACCCAGTACTTC. As protein: CASRVGLAEETQYF.

The chain links TRBV3-1 (or the pseudogene TRBV3-2) to TRBJ1-2; no definite D call. V was pared by 3 bases and J by 3 bases, with 8 bases between. Germline CDR1 LGHDT, CDR2 YNNKEL (reference sequence). CDR3 length equals 13 residues. The CDR3 here is CASSQRADYGYTF. The CDR3, as DNA: TGTGCCAGCAGCCAGCGGGCAGACTATGGCTACACCTTC.

The chain recombines TRBV10-3 with TRBJ2-1; 11 nucleotides line up with TRBD2. Germline V gene lookup returns CDR1 ENHRY and CDR2 SYGVKD. Losses at the gene ends were 2 bases for V and 3 bases for J; bases not matched to a gene: 3. CDR3 length: 16 amino acids. The CDR3, as DNA: TGTGCCATCAGTGAGGCGACTAGCGGGGTCTACAATGAGCAGTTCTTC. Translating gives CAISEATSGVYNEQFF.

The rearrangement joins TRBV4-3 to TRBJ1-2, with unresolved D. Trimming left V 0 bases short and J 0 bases short, with 14 bases between. Germline-derived CDR1 and CDR2 are LGHNA and YSLEER. This CDR3 has 17 amino acids. The CDR3 here is CASSQDVPGDSNYGYTF. The DNA of the CDR3 is TGCGCCAGCAGCCAAGATGTACCGGGAGACTCTAACTATGGCTACACCTTC.

The chain couples TRBV14 to TRBJ1-6; unclear D gene. Per the germline V gene, CDR1 is SGHDN and CDR2 is FVKESK. This CDR3 has 15 amino acids. The V end was cut by 4 bases, the J end by 0 bases, with 7 bases between. CDR3 region: CASSRRSSYNSPLHF. CDR3 DNA sequence: TGTGCCAGCAGCCGAAGGAGCTCCTATAATTCACCCCTCCACTTT.

The V gene is TRBV6-5, the J gene TRBJ1-5; 10 nucleotides line up with TRBD1. There are 14 residues in the CDR3. Germline values: CDR1 MNHEY, CDR2 SVGAGI. V dropped 6 bases and J dropped 6; count of bases not matched to a gene: 5. The CDR3 sequence: CASRPTGGGQPQHF. In DNA, the CDR3 is TGTGCCAGCAGACCGACAGGGGGCGGTCAGCCCCAGCATTTT.

This clone occurred a few times. This chain connects TRBV6-2 or TRBV6-3 to TRBJ2-7, with TRBD1 matching over 7 bases. Trimming removed 4 bases from V and 3 bases from J; junction bases left unmatched: 6. CDR1 is MNHEY and CDR2 is SVGEGT in the germline V gene. The CDR3 covers 14 residues. The CDR3 is CASSSRDRLYEQYV. In DNA form, the CDR3 reads TGTGCCAGCAGTTCCCGGGACAGACTCTACGAGCAGTACGTC.

This chain joins TRBV5-1 and TRBJ2-1, with TRBD1 as a possible D gene (7 bases). Germline CDR1 SGHRS, CDR2 YFSETQ. V was clipped by 7 bases and J by 3 bases, with 14 bases between them. CDR3 length equals 14 residues. The CDR3 nucleotides are TGCGCCAGCCGCAGGGGGGTCGACTACAATGAGCAGTTCTTC. Encoded protein: CASRRGVDYNEQFF.

The chain recombines TRBV5-4 with TRBJ1-5; the D gene is possibly TRBD1 (6 bases). This CDR3 contains 15 residues. The germline V and J ends were trimmed by 4 bases and 4 bases, with 15 bases remaining between them. Germline-derived CDR1 and CDR2 are SGHNT and YYREEE (reference sequence). CDR3 sequence (DNA): TGTGCCAGCAGCAACGACAGGATGGGGAATCAGCCCCAGCATTTT. It is translated as CASSNDRMGNQPQHF.

This clone was observed a single time. The rearrangement links TRBV19 to TRBJ2-3, with 11 positions matching TRBD2. This CDR3 region has 16 residues. Trimming cost V 3 bases and J 3 bases; bases outside gene matches: 5. Germline V gene data show CDR1 as LNHDA and CDR2 as SQIVND (reference sequence). The CDR3 nucleotides are TGTGCCAGTAGTATGACTAGCGGGGCGGGAACAGATACGCAGTATTTT. Its translation: CASSMTSGAGTDTQYF.

This chain uses TRBV6-5 with TRBJ1-3; D may be TRBD1 (6 bases). V was pared by 6 bases and J by 4 bases, with 13 bases between. This CDR3 has 14 amino acids. Germline V gene lookup returns CDR1 MNHEY and CDR2 SVGAGI. As DNA, the CDR3 is TGTGCCAGCAGGACCAGGGGAAGGGGAAACACCATATATTTT. This encodes CASRTRGRGNTIYF.